Listed below are T cell receptor beta chains from one sample, sequenced in a study of blood T cells in healthy people across ages. TCRdb re-called the 5' RACE reads with MiXCR, one entry per CDR3 protein. The repertoire consists of hundreds of thousands of distinct CDR3 sequences, with under 40% occurring once and the leading ten covering about an eighth. Material: blood. Receptors originate from a man between 18 and 35 years old in good health. The CDR3 runs from the conserved cysteine through the conserved F or W. D genes are given only for firm matches. Expanded clones are given a class, and other clones once, few, many or no size at all.

CDR3nt,CDR3aa,d_gene,j_gene,v_gene,abundance,len
TGTGCCAGCAGTTTAAGTAGGGACAGGGACTATGGCTACACCTTC,CASSLSRDRDYGYTF,TRBD1,TRBJ1-2,TRBV12-3/TRBV12-4,many,15
TGTGCCAGCAGTGGGGACCGAAGCACTGAAGCTTTCTTT,CASSGDRSTEAFF,NA,TRBJ1-1,TRBV2,NA,13
TGTGCCAGCAGTTGGGACAGGAAAAGGGACGAGCAGTACTTC,CASSWDRKRDEQYF,TRBD1,TRBJ2-7,TRBV6-2/TRBV6-3,few,14
TGTGCCAGCAGCTTAGCTGACAGTGGGACTGAAGCTTTCTTT,CASSLADSGTEAFF,NA,TRBJ1-1,TRBV7-6,few,14
TGCAGTGCTCAACTCACGGAGTATGAAGCTTTCTTT,CSAQLTEYEAFF,NA,TRBJ1-1,TRBV20-1,few,12
TGTGCCAGCAGTTTCGGCAGGGAGCAGTTCTTC,CASSFGREQFF,NA,TRBJ2-1,TRBV12-3/TRBV12-4,many,11
TGTGCCAGCAGGACAGGGAGTCAGGAAGATTCACCCCTCCACTTT,CASRTGSQEDSPLHF,TRBD1,TRBJ1-6,TRBV4-2,NA,15
TGCGCCAGCAGCCAAGATAGGGCCAGGGACAATGAGCAGTACTTC,CASSQDRARDNEQYF,NA,TRBJ2-7,TRBV4-1,once,15
TGCAGTGCTAGACACCTCACCTGGGGGATAGAGACCCAGTACTTC,CSARHLTWGIETQYF,NA,TRBJ2-5,TRBV20-1,many,15
TGTGCCAGCAGTTTAGCGGCCAGAACCTACAATGAGCAGTTCTTC,CASSLAARTYNEQFF,NA,TRBJ2-1,TRBV12-3/TRBV12-4,once,15
TGTGCCAGCAGCTTCTCCAGACAAGAGACCCAGTACTTC,CASSFSRQETQYF,NA,TRBJ2-5,TRBV11-2,few,13
TGCAGTGCTCTTCGGGGGGCCGGCAGAAATGAGCAGTTCTTC,CSALRGAGRNEQFF,NA,TRBJ2-1,TRBV20-1,many,14
TGTGCCATCAGTGAGTCGACGGACAGGGTGGGCGAAAAACTGTTTTTT,CAISESTDRVGEKLFF,TRBD1,TRBJ1-4,TRBV10-3,few,16
TGTGCCAGCAGTTTTCCCCAGCGGGGGGACCAAGAGACCCAGTACTTC,CASSFPQRGDQETQYF,TRBD2,TRBJ2-5,TRBV6-2/TRBV6-3,NA,16
TGTGCCAGCAGTTTAGGACTGATCACAGATGCGCAGTATTTT,CASSLGLITDAQYF,NA,TRBJ2-3,TRBV12-3/TRBV12-4,NA,14